This is a list of T cell receptor beta chains from one sample in a study of blood T cell repertoires in COVID-19. Profiling relied on immunoSEQ multiplex PCR, and the TCRdb table lists in-frame clones only, not all of them. The sample carries 150,000 to 200,000 clones, more than 80% recorded once. The sample was peripheral blood. The receptors derive from a man in his forties or fifties with acute or convalescent COVID-19. Each CDR3 is given with its conserved first and last residue. D genes are given only for firm matches. Size is omitted from some rows. Given values are once, few, many or a class for expanded clones.

v_call	clone_size	j_call	d_call	cdr3_length	cdr3_aa	cdr3_nt
TRBV18	once	TRBJ2-5	-	15	CASSPSVTGWKTQYF	TGTGCCAGCTCACCATCCGTCACAGGTTGGAAGACCCAGTACTTC
TRBV6-2/TRBV6-3	-	TRBJ1-1	TRBD1	17	CASSYDRGTALNTEAFF	TGTGCCAGCAGTTACGACCGAGGGACAGCCTTGAACACTGAAGCTTTCTTT
TRBV19	-	TRBJ2-1	-	15	CASSMAPPSYNEQFF	TGTGCCAGTAGTATGGCCCCCCCCTCCTACAATGAGCAGTTCTTC
TRBV6-5	-	TRBJ1-1	TRBD1	13	CASGKQGGTEAFF	TGTGCCAGCGGGAAACAGGGGGGGACTGAAGCTTTCTTT
TRBV7-9	-	TRBJ2-5	-	13	CASSSTGLETQYF	TGTGCCAGCAGCTCCACAGGGCTGGAGACCCAGTACTTC
TRBV7-9	-	TRBJ1-4	TRBD1	15	CASSPGQGTNEKLFF	TGTGCCAGCAGCCCGGGACAGGGCACTAATGAAAAACTGTTTTTT
TRBV28	-	TRBJ2-6	TRBD1	18	CASTKGQGASPGANVLTF	TGTGCCAGCACCAAAGGACAGGGGGCCTCCCCTGGGGCCAACGTCCTGACTTTC
TRBV6-5	-	TRBJ1-1	-	14	CASRPGGGNTEAFF	TGTGCCAGCAGGCCGGGGGGGGGAAACACTGAAGCTTTCTTT
TRBV3-1/TRBV3-2	-	TRBJ2-5	TRBD2	15	CASSQDLAGRKTQYF	TGTGCCAGCAGCCAAGACCTAGCGGGGAGAAAGACCCAGTACTTC
TRBV9	-	TRBJ2-3	-	14	CASSVEGNTDTQYF	TGTGCCAGCAGCGTGGAGGGGAACACAGATACGCAGTATTTT
TRBV14	-	TRBJ2-1	TRBD2	15	CASSQAAGLAGEQFF	TGTGCCAGCAGCCAAGCAGCGGGACTAGCGGGTGAGCAGTTCTTC
TRBV28	-	TRBJ2-7	-	15	CASSFSDIFSYEQYF	TGTGCCAGCAGTTTCTCGGACATTTTCTCCTACGAGCAGTACTTC
TRBV7-9	-	TRBJ2-5	-	12	CASSLVSGREYF	TGTGCCAGCAGCTTAGTATCCGGCAGGGAGTACTTC
TRBV6-1	-	TRBJ1-6	TRBD1	13	CASSLTGSTPLHF	TGTGCCAGCAGTTTGACAGGGTCCACACCCCTCCACTTT
TRBV6-5	-	TRBJ2-2	TRBD1	13	CATRGRVTGELFF	TGTGCCACAAGGGGGCGGGTCACCGGGGAGCTGTTTTTT
TRBV7-2	-	TRBJ2-2	TRBD1	14	CASRDRTNTGELFF	TGTGCCAGTCGGGACAGGACGAACACCGGGGAGCTGTTTTTT
TRBV18	-	TRBJ2-1	-	13	CASSPLVQREQFF	TGTGCCAGCTCACCGCTAGTTCAGCGTGAGCAGTTCTTC
TRBV5-1	-	TRBJ2-6	TRBD2	20	CASSLAPSGSSPSGANVLTF	TGCGCCAGCAGCTTGGCCCCTAGCGGGAGTTCGCCCTCTGGGGCCAACGTCCTGACTTTC
TRBV28	-	TRBJ2-5	TRBD2	16	CASNGGGMGLWETQYF	TGTGCCAGCAACGGCGGGGGGATGGGGCTGTGGGAGACCCAGTACTTC
TRBV7-9	-	TRBJ2-1	-	15	CASSLEGETYNEQFF	TGTGCCAGCAGCTTAGAGGGGGAAACCTACAATGAGCAGTTCTTC
TRBV28	few	TRBJ1-6	-	15	CASRTMTSRNSPLHF	TGTGCCAGCAGGACTATGACATCTCGTAATTCACCCCTCCACTTT
TRBV4-2	-	TRBJ1-2	-	14	CASSPVGTGYGYTF	TGTGCCAGCAGCCCAGTGGGGACTGGGTATGGCTACACCTTC
TRBV18	-	TRBJ2-2	-	15	CASSPRWGDTGELFF	TGTGCCAGCTCACCGCGTTGGGGGGACACCGGGGAGCTGTTTTTT
TRBV7-9	once	TRBJ2-1	TRBD1	15	CASSAYRGPYNEQFF	TGTGCCAGCAGCGCCTACAGGGGCCCCTACAATGAGCAGTTCTTC
TRBV6-5	-	TRBJ2-5	-	16	CASSYSTLGGQETQYF	TGTGCCAGCAGTTACTCGACCCTAGGTGGCCAGGAGACCCAGTACTTC
TRBV4-2	-	TRBJ2-5	TRBD2	17	CASSQPALAGGRETQYF	TGTGCCAGCAGCCAGCCTGCACTAGCGGGAGGACGAGAGACCCAGTACTTC
TRBV7-2	once	TRBJ2-5	-	13	CASSLEAGETQYF	TGTGCCAGCAGCTTAGAGGCCGGGGAGACCCAGTACTTC
TRBV14	-	TRBJ2-5	-	16	CASSQDHSAREETQYF	TGTGCCAGCAGCCAAGATCATTCCGCCAGGGAAGAGACCCAGTACTTC
TRBV7-9	-	TRBJ1-5	-	18	CASSREESRLPRGQPQHF	TGTGCCAGCAGCCGAGAGGAATCAAGACTACCGCGGGGTCAGCCCCAGCATTTT
TRBV7-8	-	TRBJ1-4	-	14	CASSLDTYSRWLFF	TGTGCCAGCAGCTTAGATACATATTCCAGGTGGCTGTTTTTT
TRBV18	once	TRBJ2-3	TRBD2	19	CASSPFLLSSGSDQDTQYF	TGTGCCAGCTCACCATTCCTTCTCTCTAGCGGGAGCGATCAGGATACGCAGTATTTT
TRBV15	-	TRBJ2-1	-	14	CATSSWRIYNEQFF	TGTGCCACCAGCAGCTGGAGGATCTACAATGAGCAGTTCTTC
TRBV18	once	TRBJ2-5	-	13	CASSPQDSETQYF	TGTGCCAGCTCACCACAGGACTCGGAGACCCAGTACTTC
TRBV25-1	-	TRBJ1-1	-	15	CASSEDFPGHTEAFF	TGTGCCAGCAGTGAAGACTTTCCCGGCCACACTGAAGCTTTCTTT
TRBV19	-	TRBJ2-1	TRBD1	15	CASSTPGGPYNEQFF	TGTGCCAGTAGTACCCCAGGGGGCCCGTACAATGAGCAGTTCTTC
TRBV28	-	TRBJ2-1	-	14	CASSSHDGSNEQFF	TGTGCCAGCAGTTCACATGACGGGTCCAATGAGCAGTTCTTC
TRBV2	-	TRBJ1-2	TRBD1	14	CASSDRQGLYGYTF	TGTGCCAGCAGCGATCGACAGGGCCTCTATGGCTACACCTTC
TRBV7-9	-	TRBJ2-1	TRBD2	16	CASSSRAGGTYNEQFF	TGTGCCAGCAGCTCCCGGGCGGGAGGGACTTACAATGAGCAGTTCTTC
TRBV7-9	-	TRBJ2-3	TRBD2	14	CASSPGGSTDTQYF	TGTGCCAGCAGCCCCGGGGGGAGCACAGATACGCAGTATTTT
TRBV28	-	TRBJ1-5	-	16	CASSTLREGSNQPQHF	TGTGCCAGCAGTACCTTGCGGGAGGGTAGCAATCAGCCCCAGCATTTT
TRBV10-2	-	TRBJ2-7	-	15	CASSESLGADYEQYF	TGCGCCAGCAGTGAGTCGTTGGGCGCCGACTACGAGCAGTACTTC
TRBV9	-	TRBJ2-5	-	16	CASSVDPATTQETQYF	TGTGCCAGCAGCGTAGATCCAGCGACGACCCAAGAGACCCAGTACTTC
TRBV10-3	-	TRBJ1-1	TRBD1	15	CAISGGTGMNTEAFF	TGTGCCATCAGTGGAGGGACAGGCATGAACACTGAAGCTTTCTTT
TRBV20-1	-	TRBJ1-2	-	14	CSASSQDRPYGYTF	TGCAGTGCTAGTTCCCAAGACAGACCCTATGGCTACACCTTC
TRBV6-2/TRBV6-3	-	TRBJ1-1	-	15	CASSSGGQPNTEAFF	TGTGCCAGCAGTTCGGGGGGGCAACCGAACACTGAAGCTTTCTTT
TRBV5-5	-	TRBJ2-3	TRBD1	17	CASSPFGTGGPTDTQYF	TGTGCCAGCAGCCCCTTCGGGACAGGGGGCCCCACAGATACGCAGTATTTT
TRBV10-3	-	TRBJ2-3	TRBD1	13	CATRTGESDTQYF	TGTGCCACGCGGACAGGGGAGTCGGATACGCAGTATTTT